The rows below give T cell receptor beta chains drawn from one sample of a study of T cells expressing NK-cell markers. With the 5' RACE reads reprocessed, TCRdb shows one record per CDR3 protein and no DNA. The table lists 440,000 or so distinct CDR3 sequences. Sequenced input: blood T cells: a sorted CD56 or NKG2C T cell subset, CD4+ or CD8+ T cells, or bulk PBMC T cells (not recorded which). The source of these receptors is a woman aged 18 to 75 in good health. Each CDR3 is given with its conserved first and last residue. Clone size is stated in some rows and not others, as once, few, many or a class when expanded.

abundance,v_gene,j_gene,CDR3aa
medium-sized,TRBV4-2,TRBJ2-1,CASSQRDNEQFF
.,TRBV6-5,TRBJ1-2,CASRKGQSGYTF
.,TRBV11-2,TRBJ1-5,CASSFRGGSQPQHF
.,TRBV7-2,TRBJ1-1,CASSGGTGGGEAFF
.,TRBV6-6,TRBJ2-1,CASSYPGEQFF
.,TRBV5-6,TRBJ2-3,CASSLPGGPTDTQYF
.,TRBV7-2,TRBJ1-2,CASSLARISVYGYTF
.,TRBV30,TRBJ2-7,CASRRSGTGSYEQYF
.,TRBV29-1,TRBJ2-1,CSAKGAGSNNEQFF
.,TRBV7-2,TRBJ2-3,CASSLRLVGSPDTQYF
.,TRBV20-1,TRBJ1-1,CSATRQALSLNTEAFF
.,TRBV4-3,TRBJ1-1,CASSQDRVGNTEAFF
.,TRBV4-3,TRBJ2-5,CASSQEEAPQGFGETQYF
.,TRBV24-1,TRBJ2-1,CATSDRNRGLAIYNEQFF
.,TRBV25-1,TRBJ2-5,CASSGQGLQETQYF
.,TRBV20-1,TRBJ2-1,CSARAPASPGRSSYNEQFF
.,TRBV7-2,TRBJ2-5,CASSLAQGSGRWETQYF
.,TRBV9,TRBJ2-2,CASSVRGGLSTGELFF
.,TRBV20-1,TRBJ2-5,CSARSQGAGGGEKTQYF
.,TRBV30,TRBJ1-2,CAGGNRENYGYTF
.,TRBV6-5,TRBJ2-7,CASSYGLAGSSYEQYF
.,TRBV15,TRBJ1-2,CATSSANSANYGYTF
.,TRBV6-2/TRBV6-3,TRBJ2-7,CASSDGRRISYEQYF
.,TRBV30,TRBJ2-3,CAWDRARRTDTQYF
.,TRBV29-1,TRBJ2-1,CSARTSSYNEQFF
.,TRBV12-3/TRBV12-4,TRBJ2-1,CASSLRTNERYNEQFF
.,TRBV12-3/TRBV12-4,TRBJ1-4,CASTKNSGKLFF
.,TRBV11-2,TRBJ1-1,CASSKQGGAEAFF
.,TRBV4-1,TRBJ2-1,CASSPTGTGRNEQFF
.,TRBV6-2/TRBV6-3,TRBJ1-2,CASPRGEFGYTF
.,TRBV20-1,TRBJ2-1,CSAENPGGSLNEQFF
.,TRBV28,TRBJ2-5,CASSFLEGGAETQYF
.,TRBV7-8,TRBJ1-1,CASSPSIPAFF
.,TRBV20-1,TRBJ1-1,CSATGRLNTEAFF
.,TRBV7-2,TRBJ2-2,CASRSIPGELFF
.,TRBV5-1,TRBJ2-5,CASRRGQGLQETQYF
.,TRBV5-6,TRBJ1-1,CASSRLDTEAFF